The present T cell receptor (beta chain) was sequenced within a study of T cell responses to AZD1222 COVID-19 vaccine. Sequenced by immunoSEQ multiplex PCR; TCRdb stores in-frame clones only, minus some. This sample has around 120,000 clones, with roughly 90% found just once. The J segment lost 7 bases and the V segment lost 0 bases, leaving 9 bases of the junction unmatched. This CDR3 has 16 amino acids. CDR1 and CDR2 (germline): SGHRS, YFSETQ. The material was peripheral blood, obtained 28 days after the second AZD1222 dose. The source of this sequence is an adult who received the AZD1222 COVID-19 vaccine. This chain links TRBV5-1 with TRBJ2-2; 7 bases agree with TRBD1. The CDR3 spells CASSLAPTGVGGELFF. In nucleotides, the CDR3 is TGCGCCAGCAGCTTGGCTCCTACAGGGGTTGGCGGGGAGCTGTTTTTT.